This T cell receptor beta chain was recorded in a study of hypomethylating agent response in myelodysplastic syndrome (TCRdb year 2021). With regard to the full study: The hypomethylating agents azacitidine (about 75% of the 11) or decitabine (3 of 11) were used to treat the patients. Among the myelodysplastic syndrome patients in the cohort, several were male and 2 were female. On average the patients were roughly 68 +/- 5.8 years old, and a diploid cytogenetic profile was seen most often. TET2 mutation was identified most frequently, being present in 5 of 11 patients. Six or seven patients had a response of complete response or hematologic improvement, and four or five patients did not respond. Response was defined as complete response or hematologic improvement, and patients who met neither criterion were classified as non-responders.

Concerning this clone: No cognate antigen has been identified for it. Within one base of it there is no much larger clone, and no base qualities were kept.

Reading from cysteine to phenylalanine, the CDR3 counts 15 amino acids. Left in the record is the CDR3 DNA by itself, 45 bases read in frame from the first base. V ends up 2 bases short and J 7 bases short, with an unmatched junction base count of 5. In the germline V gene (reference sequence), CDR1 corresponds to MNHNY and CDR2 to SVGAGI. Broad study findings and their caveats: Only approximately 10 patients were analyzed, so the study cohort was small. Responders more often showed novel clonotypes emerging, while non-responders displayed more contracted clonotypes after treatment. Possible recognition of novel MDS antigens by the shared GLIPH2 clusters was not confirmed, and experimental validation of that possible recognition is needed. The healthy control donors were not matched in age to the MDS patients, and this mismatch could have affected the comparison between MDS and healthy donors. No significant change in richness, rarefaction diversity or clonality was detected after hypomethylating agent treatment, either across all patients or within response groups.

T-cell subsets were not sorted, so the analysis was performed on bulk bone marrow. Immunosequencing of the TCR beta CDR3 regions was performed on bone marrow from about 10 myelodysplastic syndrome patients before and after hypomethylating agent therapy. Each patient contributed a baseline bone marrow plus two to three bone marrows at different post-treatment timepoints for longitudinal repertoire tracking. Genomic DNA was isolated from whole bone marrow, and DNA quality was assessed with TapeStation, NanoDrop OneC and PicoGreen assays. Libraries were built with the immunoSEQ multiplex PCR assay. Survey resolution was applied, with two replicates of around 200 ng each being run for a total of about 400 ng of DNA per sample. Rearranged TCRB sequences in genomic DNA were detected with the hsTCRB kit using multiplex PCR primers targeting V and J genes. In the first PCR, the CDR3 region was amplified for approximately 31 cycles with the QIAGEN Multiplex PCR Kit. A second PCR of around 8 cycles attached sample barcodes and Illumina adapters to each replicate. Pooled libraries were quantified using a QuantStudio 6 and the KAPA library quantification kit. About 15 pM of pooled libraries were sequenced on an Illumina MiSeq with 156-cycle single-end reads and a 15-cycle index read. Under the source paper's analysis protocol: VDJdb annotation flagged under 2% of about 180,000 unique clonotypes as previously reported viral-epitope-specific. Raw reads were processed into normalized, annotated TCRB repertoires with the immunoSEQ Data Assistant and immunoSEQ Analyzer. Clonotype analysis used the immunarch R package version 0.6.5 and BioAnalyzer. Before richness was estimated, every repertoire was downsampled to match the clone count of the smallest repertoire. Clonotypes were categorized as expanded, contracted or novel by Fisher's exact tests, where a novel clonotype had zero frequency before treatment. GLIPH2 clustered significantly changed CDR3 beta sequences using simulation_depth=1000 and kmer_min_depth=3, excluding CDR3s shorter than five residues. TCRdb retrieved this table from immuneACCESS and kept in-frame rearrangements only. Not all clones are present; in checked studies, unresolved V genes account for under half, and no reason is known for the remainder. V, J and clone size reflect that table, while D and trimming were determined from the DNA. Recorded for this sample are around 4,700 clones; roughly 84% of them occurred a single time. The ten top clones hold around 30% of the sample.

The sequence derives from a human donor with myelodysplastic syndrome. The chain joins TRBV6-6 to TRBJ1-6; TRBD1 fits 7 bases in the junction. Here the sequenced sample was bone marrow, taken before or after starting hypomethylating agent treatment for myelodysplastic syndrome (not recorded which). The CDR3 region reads CASSYADRENSPLHF. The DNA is TGTGCCAGCAGTTACGCCGACAGGGAGAATTCACCCCTCCACTTT.